This TCR beta chain was obtained from a study of blood T cells in healthy people across ages. This clonotype was seen at least ten times. For the second PCR, which ran for roughly 6 to 12 cycles, a sample-barcoded 5' primer and a J-beta primer mix were used. From the 5' RACE reads, TCRdb called clonotypes with MiXCR, one entry per CDR3 protein. The data show roughly 2 million distinct CDR3 sequences, with around 48% seen just once and around 2.1% held by the top ten. Looked up from germline, CDR1 is SNHLY and CDR2 is FYNNEI. CDR3 length: 11 amino acids. Trimming took off 3 bases at V and 4 bases at J, with 4 bases between the two ends.

This clonotype was obtained from a woman between 35 and 50 years old in good health. Sequencing was performed on blood. The rearrangement links TRBV2 to TRBJ2-7; D not resolved. CDR3 bases: TGTGCCAGCAGTGAGGGGTACGAGCAGTACTTC. It translates to CASSEGYEQYF. Full variable domain (remainder filled in from reference TRBV2 and TRBJ2-7): EPEVTQTPSHQVTQMGQEVILRCVPISNHLYFYWYRQILGQKVEFLVSFYNNEISEKSEIFDDQFSVERPDGSNFTLKIRSTKLEDSAMYFCASSEGYEQYFGPGTRLTVT.